This T cell receptor beta chain was sequenced in a study of beta chain features in type 1 diabetes. Study-wide results and limits: There was a moderate but significant shortening of TCRB CDR3s in all four CD4+ subsets of Type 1 diabetes patients. Insertion counts at VDJ junctions were lower in type 1 diabetes patients, who also showed more deletions there.

This clone was observed a few times. Antigen: not known. Isolated RNA was reverse transcribed in full, so expressed TCRB transcripts were sequenced. Sequencing used immunoSEQ multiplex PCR; TCRdb keeps in-frame clones, though not all of them. This table has 860,000 or so clones, 15% to 20% appearing once. The germline CDR1 and CDR2 sequences are KGHSH and LQKENI. CDR3 size: 15 residues. Trimming removed 4 bases from V and 0 bases from J; junction bases left unmatched: 6. The receptor comes from a woman aged 18-29 years in good health. Sequences were obtained from naive CD4+ T cells from blood. This sequence joins TRBV18 and TRBJ2-7, with 7 bases aligning to TRBD2. The CDR3 spells CASSRVAGSSYEQYF. The CDR3 region has the DNA TGTGCCAGCTCACGGGTAGCGGGCAGCTCCTACGAGCAGTACTTC. Full variable domain (rest looked up from reference TRBV18 and TRBJ2-7): NAGVMQNPRHLVRRRGQEARLRCSPMKGHSHVYWYRQLPEEGLKFMVYLQKENIIDESGMPKERFSAEFPKEGPSILRIQQVVRGDSAAYFCASSRVAGSSYEQYFGPGTRLTVT.